This T cell receptor (beta chain) was documented in a study of T cells in Graves' hyperthyroidism and ophthalmopathy (dated 2019 in TCRdb). Looking at the study overall: Peripheral blood samples were taken at the time of initial diagnosis, prior to any treatment. The paper reports TCR Vbeta CDR3 sequencing of some 140 peripheral blood samples: approximately 41 ophthalmopathy, approximately 74 hyperthyroidism and roughly 17 progressor patients. The 100 or so discovery patients were divided at random into training and test sets in a 7:3 ratio. After blood sampling, hyperthyroidism patients were treated with methimazole at a starting dose of 30 mg daily, and ophthalmopathy patients were treated with high-dose intravenous methylprednisolone. An independent validation cohort of 18 to 20 hyperthyroidism patients and some 15 patients who later progressed to ophthalmopathy tested prospective prediction of ophthalmopathy. TCR V-J signatures able to tell the groups apart were searched for in a discovery cohort of 95 to 100 patients, of whom about 40 had Graves' ophthalmopathy and around 56 had stable Graves' hyperthyroidism. In more than five Graves' hyperthyroidism patients, the study also compared T-cell repertoires from thyroid tissue with T-cell repertoires from blood. Study-wide conclusions, independent of this receptor: No statistical method was used to set the sample size in advance, and investigators knew the group allocation. Blood samples also contained most of the expanded thyroid clonotypes (frequency above 0.001), which suggests that blood repertoires may reflect thyroid immune responses. During validation, the model predicted progression to ophthalmopathy a median of approximately 7 months ahead of onset, with approximately 71% sensitivity and more than 72% specificity. A 13 V-J signature model separated ophthalmopathy from stable hyperthyroidism, with approximately 86% sensitivity and roughly 82% specificity in cross-validation and 80%/75% in testing.

The TCR beta CDR3 regions were amplified from RNA transcripts. For the first round of RT-PCR on the TCR CDR3, the HTBI primer set was used together with the Qiagen OneStep RT-PCR kit. Libraries were constructed in a second round of multiplex PCR, after which size selection and purification were performed. Sequencing of the libraries was done on an Illumina HiSeq2000 using paired-end 100 bp reads. On the study's bioinformatics: SOAPnuke was used to process the raw data, with reads discarded if the reads contained adapters or uncalled bases, had a mean Phred below 15, or lacked an exact constant-primer or identifier match. COPE v1.2.5 was used to merge the high-quality paired reads, and each unique nucleotide sequence was defined as a clonotype. Clonotypes were aligned to IMGT TRBV, TRBD and TRBJ reference segments using MiTCR v1.1. Analysis was restricted to V-J combinations with a frequency above 0.0001, which covered about 99% of repertoires. The TCS score was defined as F50 (clonal expansion) divided by E x V (chaos), with BLOSUM62-based TCRdist calculated between CDR3 peptides within each V-J. Welch's t-statistics and random forest reduced 500 to 650 V-J features to 10 to 15, which were used in a naive Bayes classifier (R e1071). Starting from the raw public reads, TCRdb applied fastp trimming at Q25, assembled clones with MiXCR and retained in-frame beta chains. Entries are consolidated by CDR3 protein sequence, retaining the most common genes and DNA. It is TCRdb's table, rather than the study itself, that gives the V and J calls and clone size. Recorded for this sample are around 180,000 distinct CDR3 sequences; over 15% of them occurred a single time. The ten biggest clones cover under 35% of the sample.

Graves' hyperthyroidism was defined as stable when no progression to ophthalmopathy occurred over 18 months of follow-up. Hyperthyroidism patients were newly diagnosed, with disease duration under 2 months, and aged 18 to 65 years. The study excluded patients with uncontrolled infections, other autoimmune diseases, pregnancy or lactation. Diagnoses were established on the basis of clinical symptoms, serum thyroxine and TRAb, thyroid ultrasound, and orbital computed tomography. PBMCs were separated from 10 ml of fresh peripheral blood using Ficoll-Paque density gradient centrifugation. Trizol reagent was used to extract total RNA, and RNA quality was then checked on an Agilent 2100 Bioanalyzer. The CDR3 has 10 amino acids, counting the end cysteine and phenylalanine. The only DNA kept is the CDR3, 30 bases in frame from the first base. From a lookup of the germline V gene, CDR1 and CDR2 are SQVTM and ANQGSEA. Trimming at the junction amounts to 4 bases on V and 5 bases on J, and the germline ends lie 5 bases apart.

Ten or more counts support this clonotype. This clone's antigen is unknown. No clone much larger than this one lies a single base away; base qualities are absent. The TCR comes from a woman aged 50 to 60 with Graves' hyperthyroidism. The specimen sequenced was blood. Rearrangement joined TRBV29-1 to TRBJ1-2; the D region possibly corresponds to TRBD1 (5 bases align). The CDR3 protein sequence reads: CSVAGYGYTF. The nucleotide sequence reads TGCAGCGTTGCAGGGTATGGCTACACCTTC.